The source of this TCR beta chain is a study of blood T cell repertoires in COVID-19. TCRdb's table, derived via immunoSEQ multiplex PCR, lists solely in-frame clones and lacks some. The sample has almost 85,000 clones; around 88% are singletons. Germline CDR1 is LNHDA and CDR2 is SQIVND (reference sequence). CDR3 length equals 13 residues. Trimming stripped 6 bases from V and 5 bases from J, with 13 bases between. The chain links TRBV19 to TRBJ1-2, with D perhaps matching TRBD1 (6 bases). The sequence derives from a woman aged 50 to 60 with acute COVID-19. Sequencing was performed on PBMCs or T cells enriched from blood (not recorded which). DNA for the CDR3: TGTGCCAGTAGAAACAGGGTTGGGTATGGCTACACCTTC. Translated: CASRNRVGYGYTF. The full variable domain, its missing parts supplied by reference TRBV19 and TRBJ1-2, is DGGITQSPKYLFRKEGQNVTLSCEQNLNHDAMYWYRQDPGQGLRLIYYSQIVNDFQKGDIAEGYSVSREKKESFPLTVTSAQKNPTAFYLCASRNRVGYGYTFGSGTRLTVV.